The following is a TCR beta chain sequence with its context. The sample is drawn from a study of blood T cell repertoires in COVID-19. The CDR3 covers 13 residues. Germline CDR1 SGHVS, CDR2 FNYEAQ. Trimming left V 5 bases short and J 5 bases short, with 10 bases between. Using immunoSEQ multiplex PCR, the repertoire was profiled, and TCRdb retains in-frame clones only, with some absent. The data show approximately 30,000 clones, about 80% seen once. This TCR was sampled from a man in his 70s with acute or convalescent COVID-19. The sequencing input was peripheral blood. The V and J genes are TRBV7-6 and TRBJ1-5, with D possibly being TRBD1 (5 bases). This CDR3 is CASSPSGDQPQHF. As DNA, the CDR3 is TGTGCCAGCAGCCCCTCGGGGGATCAGCCCCAGCATTTT.